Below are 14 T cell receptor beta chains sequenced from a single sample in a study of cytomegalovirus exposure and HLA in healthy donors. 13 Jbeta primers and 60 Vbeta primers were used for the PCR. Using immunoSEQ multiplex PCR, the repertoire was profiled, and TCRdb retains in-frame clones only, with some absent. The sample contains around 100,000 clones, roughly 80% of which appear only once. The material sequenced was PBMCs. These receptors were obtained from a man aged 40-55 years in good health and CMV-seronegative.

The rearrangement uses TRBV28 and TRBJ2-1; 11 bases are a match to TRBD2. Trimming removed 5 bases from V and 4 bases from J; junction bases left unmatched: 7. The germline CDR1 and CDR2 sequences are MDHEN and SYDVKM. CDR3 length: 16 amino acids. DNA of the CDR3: TGTGCCAGCAGTCCGCTAGCGGGGGGCCCGTACAATGAGCAGTTCTTC. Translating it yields CASSPLAGGPYNEQFF.

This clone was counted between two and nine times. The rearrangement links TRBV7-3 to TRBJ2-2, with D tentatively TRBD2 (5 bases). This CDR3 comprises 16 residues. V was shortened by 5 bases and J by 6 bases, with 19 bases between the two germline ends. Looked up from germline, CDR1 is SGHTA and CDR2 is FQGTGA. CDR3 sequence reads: CASSASSSTRPGELFF. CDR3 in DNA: TGTGCCAGCAGCGCCTCCTCTAGCACTCGGCCCGGGGAGCTGTTTTTT.

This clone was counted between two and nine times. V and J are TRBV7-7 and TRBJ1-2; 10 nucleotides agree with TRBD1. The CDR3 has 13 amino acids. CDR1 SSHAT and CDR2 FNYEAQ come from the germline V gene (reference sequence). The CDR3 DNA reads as TGTGCTGTTCGGGACAGGGGAATCTATGGCTACACCTTC. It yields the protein CAVRDRGIYGYTF.

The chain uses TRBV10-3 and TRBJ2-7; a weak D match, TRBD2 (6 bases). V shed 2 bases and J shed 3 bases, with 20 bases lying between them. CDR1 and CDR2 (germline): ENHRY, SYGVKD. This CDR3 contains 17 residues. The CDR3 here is CAISERGGYDSFYEQYF. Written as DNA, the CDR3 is TGTGCCATCAGTGAGAGGGGAGGCTATGATAGCTTCTACGAGCAGTACTTC.

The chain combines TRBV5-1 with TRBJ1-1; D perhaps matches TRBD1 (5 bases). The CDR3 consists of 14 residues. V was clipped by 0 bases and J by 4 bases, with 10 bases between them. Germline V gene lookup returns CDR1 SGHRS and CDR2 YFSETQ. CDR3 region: CASSLGTGGTEAFF. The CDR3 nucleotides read TGCGCCAGCAGCTTGGGTACAGGTGGCACTGAAGCTTTCTTT.

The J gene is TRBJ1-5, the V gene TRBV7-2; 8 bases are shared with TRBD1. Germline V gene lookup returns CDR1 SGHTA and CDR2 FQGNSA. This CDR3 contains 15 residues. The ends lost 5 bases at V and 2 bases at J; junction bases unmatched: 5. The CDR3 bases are TGTGCCAGCAGCGAACAGGGGGGGGGCAATCAGCCCCAGCATTTT. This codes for CASSEQGGGNQPQHF.

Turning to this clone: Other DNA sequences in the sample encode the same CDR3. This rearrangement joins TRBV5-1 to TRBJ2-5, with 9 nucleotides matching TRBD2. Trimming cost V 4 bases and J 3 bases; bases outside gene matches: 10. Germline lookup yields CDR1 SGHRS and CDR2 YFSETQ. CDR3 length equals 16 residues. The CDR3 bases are TGCGCCAGCAGCAGCCTTAGAAGCGGGGGGAAAGAGACCCAGTACTTC. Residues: CASSSLRSGGKETQYF.

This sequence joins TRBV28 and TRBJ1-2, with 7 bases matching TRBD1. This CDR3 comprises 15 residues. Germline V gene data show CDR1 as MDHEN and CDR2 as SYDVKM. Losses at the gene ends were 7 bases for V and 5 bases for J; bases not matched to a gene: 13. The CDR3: CASKLQGGPIYGYTF. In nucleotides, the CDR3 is TGTGCCAGCAAACTCCAGGGGGGCCCCATTTATGGCTACACCTTC.

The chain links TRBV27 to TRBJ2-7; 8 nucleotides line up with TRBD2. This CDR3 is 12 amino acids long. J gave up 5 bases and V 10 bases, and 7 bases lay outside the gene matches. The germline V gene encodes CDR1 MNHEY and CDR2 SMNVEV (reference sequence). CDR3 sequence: CATREGSHEQYV. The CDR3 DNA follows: TGTGCCACCCGGGAGGGCAGCCACGAGCAGTACGTC.

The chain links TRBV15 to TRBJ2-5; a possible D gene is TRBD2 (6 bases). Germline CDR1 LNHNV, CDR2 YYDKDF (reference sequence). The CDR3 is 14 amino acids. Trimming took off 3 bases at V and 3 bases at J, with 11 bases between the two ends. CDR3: CATSSPGGEETQYF. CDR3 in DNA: TGTGCCACCAGCAGCCCCGGCGGGGAAGAGACCCAGTACTTC. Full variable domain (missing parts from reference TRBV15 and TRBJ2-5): DAMVIQNPRYQVTQFGKPVTLSCSQTLNHNVMYWYQQKSSQAPKLLFHYYDKDFNNEADTPDNFQSRRPNTSFCFLDIRSPGLGDTAMYLCATSSPGGEETQYFGPGTRLLVL.

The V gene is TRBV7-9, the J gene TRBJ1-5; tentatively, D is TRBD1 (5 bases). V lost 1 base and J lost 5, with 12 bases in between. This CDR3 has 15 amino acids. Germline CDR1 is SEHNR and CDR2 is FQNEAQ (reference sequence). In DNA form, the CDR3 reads TGTGCCAGCAGCTTAGGGACTGCGGGGGATCAGCCCCAGCATTTT. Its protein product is CASSLGTAGDQPQHF. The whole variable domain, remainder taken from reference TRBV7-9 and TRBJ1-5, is DTGVSQNPRHKITKRGQNVTFRCDPISEHNRLYWYRQTLGQGPEFLTYFQNEAQLEKSRLLSDRFSAERPKGSFSTLEIQRTEQGDSAMYLCASSLGTAGDQPQHFGDGTRLSIL.

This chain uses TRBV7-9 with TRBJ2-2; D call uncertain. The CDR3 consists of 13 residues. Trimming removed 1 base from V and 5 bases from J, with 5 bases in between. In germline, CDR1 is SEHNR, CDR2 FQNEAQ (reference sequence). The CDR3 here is CASSLVQTGELFF. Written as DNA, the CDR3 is TGTGCCAGCAGCTTAGTCCAGACCGGGGAGCTGTTTTTT.

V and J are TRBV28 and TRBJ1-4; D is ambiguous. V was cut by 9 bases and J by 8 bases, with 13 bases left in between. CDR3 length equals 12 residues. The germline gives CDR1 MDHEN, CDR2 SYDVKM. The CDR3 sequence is CASQVREEKLFF. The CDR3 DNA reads TGTGCCAGTCAGGTGAGGGAGGAAAAACTGTTTTTT.

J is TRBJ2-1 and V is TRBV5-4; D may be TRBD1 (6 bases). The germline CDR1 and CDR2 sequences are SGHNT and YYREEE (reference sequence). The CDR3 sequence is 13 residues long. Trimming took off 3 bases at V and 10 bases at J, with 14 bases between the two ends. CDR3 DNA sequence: TGTGCCAGCAGCTCTACAGGGCCGCGGGAGCAGTTCTTC. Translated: CASSSTGPREQFF.